The 17 T cell receptor beta chains given below trace back to one sample, sequenced in a study of PD-1 blockade in classical Hodgkin lymphoma. As to time point: newly diagnosed, previously untreated cHL patient sample. Magnetic negative selection was used to purify CD4+ T cells from thawed PBMCs. TCRdb's table, derived via immunoSEQ multiplex PCR, lists solely in-frame clones and lacks some. The sample lists about 16,000 clones, around 92% occurring once. What was sequenced was CD4+ T cells from blood. All receptors derive from a human donor with classical Hodgkin lymphoma.

The rearrangement joins TRBV2 to TRBJ1-5; D perhaps matches TRBD1 (5 bases). Looked up from germline, CDR1 is SNHLY and CDR2 is FYNNEI. V shed 8 bases and J shed 1 base, with 9 bases lying between them. This CDR3 has 13 amino acids. DNA of the CDR3: TGTGCCAGCCAGGGAGGGAGCAATCAGCCCCAGCATTTT. Its translation is CASQGGSNQPQHF.

The chain is built from TRBV7-9 and TRBJ2-1; tentative D call: TRBD2 (6 bases). The CDR3 is 16 amino acids. The V gene lost 5 bases and the J gene lost 1 base, with 15 bases spanning the gap. From germline, CDR1 is SEHNR and CDR2 FQNEAQ (reference sequence). DNA of the CDR3: TGTGCCAGCAGCCTTACTTTAGCGGTATCCTACAATGAGCAGTTCTTC. Its protein product is CASSLTLAVSYNEQFF. The full variable domain, completed using reference TRBV7-9 and TRBJ2-1, is DTGVSQNPRHKITKRGQNVTFRCDPISEHNRLYWYRQTLGQGPEFLTYFQNEAQLEKSRLLSDRFSAERPKGSFSTLEIQRTEQGDSAMYLCASSLTLAVSYNEQFFGPGTRLTVL.

The chain combines TRBV2 with TRBJ1-1, with a tentative D call TRBD1 (6 bases). Between the trimmed V and J ends, which lost 6 bases and 6 bases, there was a span of 8 bases. The CDR3 consists of 11 residues. The germline gives CDR1 SNHLY, CDR2 FYNNEI. The CDR3 is CASREGAEAFF. For the CDR3, the DNA is TGTGCCAGCAGGGAGGGGGCTGAAGCTTTCTTT.

V gene TRBV28 combines with J gene TRBJ2-1, with a weak D call TRBD2 (7 bases). Germline-derived CDR1 and CDR2 are MDHEN and SYDVKM. CDR3 length: 13 amino acids. V was trimmed by 2 bases and J by 8 bases, leaving 10 bases between them. The CDR3 DNA is TGTGCCAGCAGTTTAGGGGGGGCTGATGAGCAGTTCTTC. Its translation: CASSLGGADEQFF. The variable domain in full, with the rest retrieved from reference TRBV28 and TRBJ2-1, is DVKVTQSSRYLVKRTGEKVFLECVQDMDHENMFWYRQDPGLGLRLIYFSYDVKMKEKGDIPEGYSVSREKKERFSLILESASTNQTSMYLCASSLGGADEQFFGPGTRLTVL.

This chain links TRBV5-1 with TRBJ2-1, with D unresolved. The V gene lost 5 bases and the J gene lost 5 bases, with 20 bases spanning the gap. The CDR3 contains 16 residues. Looked up from germline, CDR1 is SGHRS and CDR2 is YFSETQ. CDR3 residues: CASRPVPGPQNNEQFF. CDR3 in DNA: TGCGCCAGCAGACCGGTCCCGGGCCCCCAGAACAATGAGCAGTTCTTC.

The chain carries TRBV4-2 and TRBJ2-1; D gene unclear. The V end lost 0 bases, the J end lost 8 bases, and 14 bases lay between the germline ends. Per germline, CDR1 LGHNA and CDR2 YNFKEQ. This CDR3 comprises 15 residues. The CDR3 DNA reads TGTGCCAGCAGCCAAGATTGGCAGGTTAGGGATGAGCAGTTCTTC. Its protein is CASSQDWQVRDEQFF.

The CDR3 here is CATTGWGSTDTQYF. The CDR3, as DNA: TGTGCCACGACCGGGTGGGGAAGCACAGATACGCAGTATTTT. V gene TRBV10-3 combines with J gene TRBJ2-3, with no clear D. Germline-derived CDR1 and CDR2 are ENHRY and SYGVKD. This CDR3 has 14 amino acids. Trimming shortened V by 10 bases and J by 0 bases, and 14 bases separated the two germline ends.

The rearrangement links TRBV5-1 to TRBJ2-7; D is ambiguous. Looked up from germline, CDR1 is SGHRS and CDR2 is YFSETQ. The V gene lost 3 bases and the J gene lost 9 bases, with 22 bases spanning the gap. The CDR3 has 15 residues. CDR3 nucleotide sequence: TGCGCCAGCAGCTCCCCCAGGCTGGGAATTGGACGGCAGTACTTC. Its translation: CASSSPRLGIGRQYF.

This clone was seen a single time. This chain links TRBV10-3 with TRBJ2-2, with D hard to call. The CDR3 is 17 residues long. Germline CDR1 is ENHRY and CDR2 is SYGVKD. V shed 3 bases and J shed 1 base, with 15 bases lying between them. Here the CDR3 reads CAISDRIRALNTGELFF. The CDR3 DNA sequence: TGTGCCATCAGTGACAGGATCCGCGCTCTGAACACCGGGGAGCTGTTTTTT.

The V call is TRBV7-3, the J call TRBJ2-2; 11 nucleotides align to TRBD1. Trimming cost V 5 bases and J 6 bases; bases outside gene matches: 5. Germline V gene data show CDR1 as SGHTA and CDR2 as FQGTGA. The CDR3 consists of 15 residues. The CDR3 sequence is CASSPPGQGAGELFF. The DNA for the CDR3 is TGTGCCAGCAGCCCCCCGGGACAGGGGGCCGGGGAGCTGTTTTTT.

The genes are TRBV28 and TRBJ1-2; D ambiguous. Germline lookup yields CDR1 MDHEN and CDR2 SYDVKM. Trimming removed 5 bases at V and 7 bases at J, with 20 bases between. The CDR3 covers 15 residues. CDR3 residues: CASSPPKGGWGGYTF. The DNA for the CDR3 is TGTGCCAGCAGTCCCCCCAAGGGAGGGTGGGGTGGCTACACCTTC.

This clone appeared a single time. The V and J genes are TRBV10-2 and TRBJ1-5, with 9 bases lining up with TRBD1. The germline CDR1 and CDR2 sequences are WSHSY and SAAADI. This CDR3 has 13 residues. V was clipped by 6 bases and J by 6 bases; unmatched bases: 3. For the CDR3, the DNA is TGCGCCAGCAGGGGACAGGGTTCTCAGCCCCAGCATTTT. It specifies CASRGQGSQPQHF.

This clone showed up just once. The CDR3 spells CASSPRDLTYEQYF. In nucleotides, the CDR3 is TGTGCCAGCAGCCCCAGAGACCTTACCTACGAGCAGTACTTC. The chain links TRBV7-2 to TRBJ2-7; unclear D gene. V was trimmed by 5 bases and J by 2 bases, leaving 13 bases between them. The CDR3 is made up of 14 amino acids. The germline gives CDR1 SGHTA, CDR2 FQGNSA.

The rearrangement joins TRBV28 to TRBJ2-1; D gene uncertain. The CDR3 has 14 residues. The germline V gene encodes CDR1 MDHEN and CDR2 SYDVKM. Trimming cost V 5 bases and J 2 bases, with 10 bases left between them. The CDR3 reads CASSLGPAYNEQFF. In DNA, the CDR3 is TGTGCCAGCAGTCTGGGCCCCGCCTACAATGAGCAGTTCTTC.

V and J are TRBV12-5 and TRBJ1-2, with D unclear. The CDR3 is 13 residues long. V was clipped by 6 bases and J by 2 bases, with 10 bases between them. The germline gives CDR1 LGHNT, CDR2 FRNRAP. CDR3 amino acids: CASGFHQNYGYTF. The CDR3 DNA reads as TGTGCTAGTGGGTTTCACCAGAACTATGGCTACACCTTC.

This sequence joins TRBV30 and TRBJ1-6, with 9 bases aligning to TRBD1. The J segment lost 7 bases and the V segment lost 5 bases, leaving 6 bases of the junction unmatched. CDR3 size: 14 residues. Germline CDR1 reads GTSNPN; CDR2 reads SVGIG (reference sequence). CDR3 in DNA: TGTGCCTGGGGGGACAGGGCGCTAAATTCACCCCTCCACTTT. This sequence encodes CAWGDRALNSPLHF.

V is TRBV7-2 and J is TRBJ2-1; 8 positions match TRBD2. This CDR3 has 14 residues. V lost 10 bases and J lost 0; bases outside the gene matches: 5. CDR1 is SGHTA, CDR2 FQGNSA, per germline. The CDR3, as DNA: TGTGCCACCGGCCGGGGGGGCTCCTACAATGAGCAGTTCTTC. Translation gives CATGRGGSYNEQFF.